The source of this T cell receptor (beta chain) is a study of monozygotic twins with inflammatory bowel disease. Study conclusions and caveats: IBD patients shared fewer clonotypes with others than healthy twins, especially with disease activity. The inverse Simpson measure of TCRbeta diversity was lower in IBD patients than in healthy co-twins. Varying immunosuppressive regimens may have increased patient repertoire variability.

About this clonotype itself: The antigen remains undetermined.

The template-switching step introduced UMIs that carried a 6-nucleotide sample barcode. After re-calling the 5' RACE reads, TCRdb lists one entry per CDR3 protein, DNA absent. There are around 380,000 distinct CDR3 sequences in the sample, with 2% to 3% held by the top ten. The CDR3 runs 15 residues. Looked up from germline, CDR1 is SGHNT and CDR2 is YYREEE (reference sequence). The TCR sequence derives from a human donor with ulcerative colitis or Crohn's disease, or a healthy co-twin of an affected twin (not recorded which). The sample taken for sequencing was blood. The chain couples TRBV5-4 to TRBJ2-3; the D gene TCRdb calls, TRBD1, cannot be checked with no DNA. The CDR3 sequence is CASSPGGAGTDTQYF.